This TCR beta chain was obtained from a study of PD-1 blockade in classical Hodgkin lymphoma. Study-level points and caveats: Individuals initiating nivolumab under 1 year after ASCT were excluded.

To note about this clone: Its antigen is not known.

Method: immunoSEQ multiplex PCR; TCRdb's copy keeps in-frame clones and lacks some. The sample records tens of thousands of clones, roughly 89% being singletons. After autologous stem cell transplantation all patients relapsed, and prior brentuximab vedotin exposure differed between cohorts. Germline V CDR1 and CDR2: MDHEN, SYDVKM. The CDR3 is 12 amino acids. The ends were cut back, 3 bases at V and 2 bases at J, with 5 bases in the middle. The receptor comes from a human donor with classical Hodgkin lymphoma. This material consisted of peripheral blood mononuclear cells (PBMCs), taken before the second cycle of nivolumab. The chain links TRBV28 to TRBJ2-7; no clear D. The CDR3 sequence: CASSFSTYEQYF. In nucleotides, the CDR3 is TGTGCCAGCAGTTTTTCCACCTACGAGCAGTACTTC.